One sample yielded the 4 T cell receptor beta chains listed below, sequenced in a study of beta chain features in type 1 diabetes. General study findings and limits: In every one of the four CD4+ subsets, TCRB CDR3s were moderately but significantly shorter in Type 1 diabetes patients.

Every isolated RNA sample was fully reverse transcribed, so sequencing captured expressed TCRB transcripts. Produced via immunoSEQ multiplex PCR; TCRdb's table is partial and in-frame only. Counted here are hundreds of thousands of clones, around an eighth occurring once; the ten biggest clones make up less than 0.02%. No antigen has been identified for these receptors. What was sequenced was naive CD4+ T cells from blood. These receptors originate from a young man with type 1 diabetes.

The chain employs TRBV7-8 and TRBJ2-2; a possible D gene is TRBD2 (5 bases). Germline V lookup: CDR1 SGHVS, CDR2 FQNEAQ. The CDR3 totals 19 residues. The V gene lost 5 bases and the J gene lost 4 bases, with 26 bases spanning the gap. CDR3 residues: CASSLKIHREEAVTGELFF. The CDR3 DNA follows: TGTGCCAGCAGCCTAAAAATTCACCGGGAAGAGGCTGTCACCGGGGAGCTGTTTTTT.

CDR3 sequence: CASSLQGQGPDTQYF. CDR3 nucleotide sequence: TGTGCCAGCAGCTTACAGGGACAGGGACCAGATACGCAGTATTTT. The chain has TRBV7-9 and TRBJ2-3; 9 nucleotides agree with TRBD1. The CDR3 is 15 amino acids. After removal of 2 bases from V and 4 bases from J, the junction contained 4 bases not matched to a gene. Germline V gene lookup returns CDR1 SEHNR and CDR2 FQNEAQ (reference sequence).

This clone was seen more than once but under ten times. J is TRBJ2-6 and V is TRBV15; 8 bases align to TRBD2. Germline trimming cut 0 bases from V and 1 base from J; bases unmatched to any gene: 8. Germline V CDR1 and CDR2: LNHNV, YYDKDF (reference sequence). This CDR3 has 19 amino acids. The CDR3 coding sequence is TGTGCCACCAGCAGAGAGGGGGCGGGAGGCGGATCTGGGGCCAACGTCCTGACTTTC. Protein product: CATSREGAGGGSGANVLTF.

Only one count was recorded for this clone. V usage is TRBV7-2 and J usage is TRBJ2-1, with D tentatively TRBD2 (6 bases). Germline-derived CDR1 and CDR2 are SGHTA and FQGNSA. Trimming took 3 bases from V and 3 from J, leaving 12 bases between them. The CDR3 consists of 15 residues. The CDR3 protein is CASSFAGQNYNEQFF. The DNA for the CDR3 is TGTGCCAGCAGCTTCGCGGGGCAAAACTACAATGAGCAGTTCTTC.